This TCR beta chain was captured in a study of cytomegalovirus exposure and HLA in healthy donors. Study at large: Counted in an early data release were approximately 85 million unique TCRs from HLA-typed donors.

The PCR had 60 Vbeta and 13 Jbeta primers. The method was immunoSEQ multiplex PCR; TCRdb's version includes in-frame clones alone and lacks a portion of them. Of about 140,000 clones in the sample, more than 70% were seen once. About this clone itself: Its antigen is unknown.

Points from the study as a whole: CMV serostatus alone was available as immune exposure information. The authors later found HLA-associated TCR beta chains more clonally expanded than equally common others.

The junction had 14 bases not matched to a gene; V was cut back by 4 bases and J by 5 bases. Germline CDR1 is SNHLY and CDR2 is FYNNEI. The CDR3 extends over 18 amino acids. The V gene is TRBV2, the J gene TRBJ2-5; TRBD2 matches 12 bases. The clonotype was recovered from a man aged 25 to 40 in good health and CMV-seronegative. The sequenced sample was PBMCs. The CDR3 DNA is TGTGCCAGCAGTGGGAGTGTTGCGACTAGCGGGAGCAGGGAGACCCAGTACTTC. This translates into CASSGSVATSGSRETQYF.